A selection of T cell receptor beta chains follows, all from one sample in a study of shared clonotypes between healthy human individuals. Sequencing was performed with immunoSEQ multiplex PCR; in TCRdb, only in-frame clones are kept and a portion is missing. The data contain under 2.5 million clones, about 90% of them singletons. The sequenced sample consisted of naive CD4+ T cells from PBMCs. The source of these receptors is a man between 18 and 35 years old in good health. Some clones in this sample may be carry-over from other donors' samples. CDR3s include the opening cysteine and the closing phenylalanine or tryptophan. The D gene is left open where the match is weak. Expanded clones are given a class, and other clones once, few, many or no size at all.

V gene: TRBV28
D gene: -
J gene: TRBJ2-5
clone size: -
CDR3 protein: CASSSEGQEWETQYF
CDR3 DNA: TGTGCCAGCAGTTCCGAGGGACAAGAGTGGGAGACCCAGTACTTC

V gene: TRBV11-3
D gene: TRBD1
J gene: TRBJ2-1
clone size: -
CDR3 protein: CASSGRQGANYNEQFF
CDR3 DNA: TGTGCCAGCAGCGGGAGACAGGGGGCCAACTACAATGAGCAGTTCTTC

V gene: TRBV9
D gene: -
J gene: TRBJ1-5
clone size: -
CDR3 protein: CASSTSPEGLNQPQHF
CDR3 DNA: TGTGCCAGCAGCACCTCTCCGGAGGGCCTCAATCAGCCCCAGCATTTT

V gene: TRBV7-2
D gene: TRBD2
J gene: TRBJ2-2
clone size: -
CDR3 protein: CASSPGGSWWELFF
CDR3 DNA: TGTGCCAGCAGCCCGGGGGGTAGTTGGTGGGAGCTGTTTTTT

V gene: TRBV18
D gene: -
J gene: TRBJ2-5
clone size: -
CDR3 protein: CASSLIQDSRETQYF
CDR3 DNA: TGTGCCAGCTCGCTCATACAGGACTCGCGAGAGACCCAGTACTTC

V gene: TRBV4-1
D gene: -
J gene: TRBJ2-1
clone size: -
CDR3 protein: CASSRLLTGTLSSYNEQFF
CDR3 DNA: TGCGCCAGCAGCCGATTATTAACCGGGACCCTGAGCTCCTACAATGAGCAGTTCTTC

V gene: TRBV28
D gene: -
J gene: TRBJ2-6
clone size: -
CDR3 protein: CASSLIPSSGANVLTF
CDR3 DNA: TGTGCCAGCAGTTTAATCCCCAGCTCTGGGGCCAACGTCCTGACTTTC

V gene: TRBV28
D gene: -
J gene: TRBJ1-1
clone size: -
CDR3 protein: CASSRTGSGMNTEAFF
CDR3 DNA: TGTGCCAGCAGCCGTACGGGGTCCGGTATGAACACTGAAGCTTTCTTT

V gene: TRBV2
D gene: TRBD1
J gene: TRBJ2-5
clone size: -
CDR3 protein: CASNRDSWTQYF
CDR3 DNA: TGTGCCAGCAACCGGGACAGTTGGACCCAGTACTTC

V gene: TRBV10-3
D gene: -
J gene: TRBJ1-4
clone size: -
CDR3 protein: CAISESGAEKLFF
CDR3 DNA: TGTGCCATCAGTGAGTCTGGTGCTGAAAAACTGTTTTTT

V gene: TRBV6-1
D gene: -
J gene: TRBJ1-5
clone size: -
CDR3 protein: CASSVLAGHQPQHF
CDR3 DNA: TGTGCCAGCAGTGTGTTGGCAGGGCATCAGCCCCAGCATTTT

V gene: TRBV30
D gene: TRBD1
J gene: TRBJ1-2
clone size: -
CDR3 protein: CAFPGQGNYGYTF
CDR3 DNA: TGTGCCTTCCCGGGACAGGGGAACTATGGCTACACCTTC

V gene: TRBV2
D gene: -
J gene: TRBJ1-1
clone size: few
CDR3 protein: CASSGQPNTEAFF
CDR3 DNA: TGTGCCAGCAGTGGGCAGCCGAACACTGAAGCTTTCTTT

V gene: TRBV19
D gene: TRBD1
J gene: TRBJ1-5
clone size: -
CDR3 protein: CASKWDRVNFGVQPQHF
CDR3 DNA: TGTGCCAGTAAATGGGACAGGGTTAATTTTGGGGTTCAGCCCCAGCATTTT

V gene: TRBV5-4
D gene: -
J gene: TRBJ1-1
clone size: -
CDR3 protein: CASSFGRDTEAFF
CDR3 DNA: TGTGCCAGCAGCTTCGGACGGGACACTGAAGCTTTCTTT

V gene: TRBV2
D gene: -
J gene: TRBJ2-1
clone size: -
CDR3 protein: CASSDEGREQFF
CDR3 DNA: TGTGCCAGCAGTGATGAAGGTCGTGAGCAGTTCTTC

V gene: TRBV5-1
D gene: TRBD2
J gene: TRBJ2-7
clone size: -
CDR3 protein: CASSLAGRIGRYEQYF
CDR3 DNA: TGCGCCAGCAGCTTGGCCGGGAGGATCGGTCGGTACGAGCAGTACTTC

V gene: TRBV30
D gene: -
J gene: TRBJ2-7
clone size: -
CDR3 protein: CAFRRGGSSYEQYF
CDR3 DNA: TGTGCCTTCCGGAGAGGGGGGTCTTCCTACGAGCAGTACTTC

V gene: TRBV30
D gene: TRBD1
J gene: TRBJ2-2
clone size: -
CDR3 protein: CAWRRPGQGSTGELFF
CDR3 DNA: TGTGCCTGGAGAAGACCGGGACAGGGGTCCACCGGGGAGCTGTTTTTT

V gene: TRBV28
D gene: TRBD1
J gene: TRBJ2-5
clone size: -
CDR3 protein: CASSTGGRETQYF
CDR3 DNA: TGTGCCAGCAGCACAGGGGGTCGAGAGACCCAGTACTTC

V gene: TRBV29-1
D gene: -
J gene: TRBJ2-1
clone size: -
CDR3 protein: CSVPERSSIEQFF
CDR3 DNA: TGCAGCGTGCCAGAAAGGAGCAGCATAGAGCAGTTCTTC

V gene: TRBV9
D gene: -
J gene: TRBJ1-2
clone size: -
CDR3 protein: CASTSRANNYGYTF
CDR3 DNA: TGTGCCAGCACCTCCAGGGCCAATAACTATGGCTACACCTTC

V gene: TRBV6-5
D gene: -
J gene: TRBJ2-1
clone size: -
CDR3 protein: CASSSRGGEQFF
CDR3 DNA: TGTGCCAGCAGTTCCCGCGGTGGCGAGCAGTTCTTC

V gene: TRBV29-1
D gene: -
J gene: TRBJ1-1
clone size: -
CDR3 protein: CSGRTGTEAFF
CDR3 DNA: TGCAGCGGGAGAACGGGGACTGAAGCTTTCTTT

V gene: TRBV11-2
D gene: TRBD1
J gene: TRBJ2-7
clone size: -
CDR3 protein: CASSFSGTGGYEQYF
CDR3 DNA: TGTGCCAGCAGCTTCTCCGGGACAGGAGGCTACGAGCAGTACTTC

V gene: TRBV10-1
D gene: -
J gene: TRBJ2-5
clone size: once
CDR3 protein: CASSDSQETQYF
CDR3 DNA: TGCGCCAGCAGTGACAGTCAAGAGACCCAGTACTTC

V gene: TRBV6-5
D gene: TRBD1
J gene: TRBJ1-4
clone size: once
CDR3 protein: CASKKGAVQEKLFF
CDR3 DNA: TGTGCCAGCAAGAAGGGGGCGGTGCAGGAAAAACTGTTTTTT

V gene: TRBV2
D gene: -
J gene: TRBJ1-1
clone size: -
CDR3 protein: CASRTDLEAFF
CDR3 DNA: TGTGCCTCAAGGACGGACCTTGAAGCTTTCTTT

V gene: TRBV6-4
D gene: -
J gene: TRBJ1-4
clone size: few
CDR3 protein: CASRRGLGEKLFF
CDR3 DNA: TGTGCCAGCAGGAGAGGGTTGGGTGAAAAACTGTTTTTT

V gene: TRBV5-1
D gene: -
J gene: TRBJ1-1
clone size: -
CDR3 protein: CASSLAKNTEAFF
CDR3 DNA: TGCGCCAGCAGCCTCGCAAAGAACACTGAAGCTTTCTTT

V gene: TRBV28
D gene: -
J gene: TRBJ1-1
clone size: -
CDR3 protein: CASTGWGTEAFF
CDR3 DNA: TGTGCCAGCACCGGATGGGGCACTGAAGCTTTCTTT

V gene: TRBV7-2
D gene: -
J gene: TRBJ2-2
clone size: -
CDR3 protein: CASSSGSSNTGELFF
CDR3 DNA: TGTGCCAGCAGCTCCGGGAGCTCGAACACCGGGGAGCTGTTTTTT

V gene: TRBV27
D gene: -
J gene: TRBJ2-1
clone size: -
CDR3 protein: CATRLGSVSSYNEQFF
CDR3 DNA: TGTGCCACTAGACTAGGGTCAGTGAGCTCCTACAATGAGCAGTTCTTC

V gene: TRBV5-6
D gene: -
J gene: TRBJ1-5
clone size: once
CDR3 protein: CASSLFIFRQSNQPQHF
CDR3 DNA: TGTGCCAGCAGCCTTTTCATCTTTCGACAGTCCAATCAGCCCCAGCATTTT

V gene: TRBV7-2
D gene: TRBD1
J gene: TRBJ1-5
clone size: -
CDR3 protein: CASSSRDRGGEPQHF
CDR3 DNA: TGTGCCAGCAGCTCCCGGGACAGGGGTGGCGAGCCCCAGCATTTT